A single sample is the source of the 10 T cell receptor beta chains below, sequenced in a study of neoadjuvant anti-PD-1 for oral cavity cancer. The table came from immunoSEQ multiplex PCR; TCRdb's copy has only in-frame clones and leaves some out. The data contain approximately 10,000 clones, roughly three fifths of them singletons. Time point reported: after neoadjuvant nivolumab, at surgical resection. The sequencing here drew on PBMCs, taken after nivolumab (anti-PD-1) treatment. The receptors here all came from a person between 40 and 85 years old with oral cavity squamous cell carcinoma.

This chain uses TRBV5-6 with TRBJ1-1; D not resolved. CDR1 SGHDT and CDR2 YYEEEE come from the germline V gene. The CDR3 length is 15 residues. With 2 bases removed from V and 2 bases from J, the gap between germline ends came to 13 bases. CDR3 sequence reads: CASSFIGRDNTEAFF. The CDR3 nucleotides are TGTGCCAGCAGCTTTATAGGGAGGGATAACACTGAAGCTTTCTTT.

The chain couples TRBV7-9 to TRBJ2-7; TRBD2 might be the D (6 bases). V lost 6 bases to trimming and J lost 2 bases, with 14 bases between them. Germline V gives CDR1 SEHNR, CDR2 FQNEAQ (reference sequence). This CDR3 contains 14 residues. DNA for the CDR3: TGTGCCAGCAGTTGGGACTTGGCCCCCTACGAGCAGTACTTC. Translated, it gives CASSWDLAPYEQYF.

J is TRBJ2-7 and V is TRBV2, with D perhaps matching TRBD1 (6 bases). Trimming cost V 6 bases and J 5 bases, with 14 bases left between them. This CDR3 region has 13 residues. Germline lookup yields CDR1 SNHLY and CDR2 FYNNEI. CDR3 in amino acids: CASRSSGGNEQYF. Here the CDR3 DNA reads TGTGCCAGCAGGAGCAGTGGGGGCAACGAGCAGTACTTC. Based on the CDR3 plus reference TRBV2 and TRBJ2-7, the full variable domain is EPEVTQTPSHQVTQMGQEVILRCVPISNHLYFYWYRQILGQKVEFLVSFYNNEISEKSEIFDDQFSVERPDGSNFTLKIRSTKLEDSAMYFCASRSSGGNEQYFGPGTRLTVT.

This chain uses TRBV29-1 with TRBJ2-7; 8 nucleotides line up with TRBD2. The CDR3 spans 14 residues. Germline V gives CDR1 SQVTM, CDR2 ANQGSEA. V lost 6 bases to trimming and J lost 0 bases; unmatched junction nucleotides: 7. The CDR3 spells CSVWTSSDSYEQYF. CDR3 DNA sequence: TGCAGCGTATGGACTAGCTCAGACTCCTACGAGCAGTACTTC.

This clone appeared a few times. The CDR3 loop is CASSVGEGGAQNTEAFF. CDR3 nucleotide sequence: TGTGCCAGCAGCGTAGGGGAGGGCGGGGCGCAGAACACTGAAGCTTTCTTT. This sequence joins TRBV9 and TRBJ1-1; weak D call: TRBD1 (5 bases). Per the germline V gene, CDR1 is SGDLS and CDR2 is YYNGEE. V was shortened by 0 bases and J by 1 base, with 16 bases between the two germline ends. The CDR3 has 17 amino acids.

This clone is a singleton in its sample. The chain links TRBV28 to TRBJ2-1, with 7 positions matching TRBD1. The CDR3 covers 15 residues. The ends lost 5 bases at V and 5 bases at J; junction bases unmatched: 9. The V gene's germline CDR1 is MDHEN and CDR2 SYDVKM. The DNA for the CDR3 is TGTGCCAGCAGTCCCCGGGACAGACCGGACAATGAGCAGTTCTTC. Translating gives CASSPRDRPDNEQFF.

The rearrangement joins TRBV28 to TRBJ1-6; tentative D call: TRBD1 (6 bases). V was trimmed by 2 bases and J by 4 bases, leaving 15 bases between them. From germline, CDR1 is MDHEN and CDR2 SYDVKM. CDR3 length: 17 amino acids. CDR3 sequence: CASSLLSTGLYNSPLHF. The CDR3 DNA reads TGTGCCAGCAGTTTACTGTCGACAGGTCTATATAATTCACCCCTCCACTTT.

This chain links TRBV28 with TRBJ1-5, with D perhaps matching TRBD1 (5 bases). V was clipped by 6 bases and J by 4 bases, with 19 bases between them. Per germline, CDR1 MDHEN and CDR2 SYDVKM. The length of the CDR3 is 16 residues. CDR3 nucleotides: TGTGCCAGCAGCCTCGTGGGGACCCGCAATAATCAGCCCCAGCATTTT. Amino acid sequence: CASSLVGTRNNQPQHF. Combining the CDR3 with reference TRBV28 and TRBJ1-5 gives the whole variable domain DVKVTQSSRYLVKRTGEKVFLECVQDMDHENMFWYRQDPGLGLRLIYFSYDVKMKEKGDIPEGYSVSREKKERFSLILESASTNQTSMYLCASSLVGTRNNQPQHFGDGTRLSIL.

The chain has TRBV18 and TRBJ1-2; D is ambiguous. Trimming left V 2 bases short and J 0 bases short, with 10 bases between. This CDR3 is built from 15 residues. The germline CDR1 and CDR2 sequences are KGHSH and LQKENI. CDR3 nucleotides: TGTGCCAGCTCACCAGCCACAGCGGCTAACTATGGCTACACCTTC. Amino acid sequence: CASSPATAANYGYTF.

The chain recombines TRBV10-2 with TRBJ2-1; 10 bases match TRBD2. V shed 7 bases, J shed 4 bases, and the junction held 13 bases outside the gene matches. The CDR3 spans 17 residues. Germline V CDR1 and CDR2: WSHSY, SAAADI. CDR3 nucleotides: TGCGCCAGCATCAATCTCACTCCGGGACTAGCGTACAATGAGCAGTTCTTC. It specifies CASINLTPGLAYNEQFF.